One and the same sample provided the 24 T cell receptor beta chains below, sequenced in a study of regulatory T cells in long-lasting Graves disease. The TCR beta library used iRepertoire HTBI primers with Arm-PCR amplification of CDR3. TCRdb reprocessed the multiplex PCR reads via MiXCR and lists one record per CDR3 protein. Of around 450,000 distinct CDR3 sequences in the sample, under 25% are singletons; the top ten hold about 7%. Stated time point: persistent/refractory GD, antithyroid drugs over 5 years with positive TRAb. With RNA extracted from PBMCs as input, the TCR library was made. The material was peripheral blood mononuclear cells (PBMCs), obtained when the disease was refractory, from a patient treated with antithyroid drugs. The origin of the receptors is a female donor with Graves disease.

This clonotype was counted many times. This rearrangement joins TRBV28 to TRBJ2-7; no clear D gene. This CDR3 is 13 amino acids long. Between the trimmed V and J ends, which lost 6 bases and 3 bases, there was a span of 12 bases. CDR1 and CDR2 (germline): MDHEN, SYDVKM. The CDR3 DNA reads TGTGCCAGCAGACACCCGACACGCTACGAGCAGTACTTC. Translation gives CASRHPTRYEQYF.

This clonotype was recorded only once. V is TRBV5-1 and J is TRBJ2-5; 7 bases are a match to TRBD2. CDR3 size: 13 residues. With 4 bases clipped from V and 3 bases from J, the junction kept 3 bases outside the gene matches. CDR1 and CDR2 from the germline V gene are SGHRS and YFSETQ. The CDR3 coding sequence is TGCGCCAGCAGCCTTACTAGCGAAGAGACCCAGTACTTC. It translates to CASSLTSEETQYF.

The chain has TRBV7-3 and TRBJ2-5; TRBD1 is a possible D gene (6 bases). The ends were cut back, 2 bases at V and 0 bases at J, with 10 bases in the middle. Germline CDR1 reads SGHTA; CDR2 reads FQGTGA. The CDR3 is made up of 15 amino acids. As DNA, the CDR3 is TGTGCCAGCAGCTTAGGGGGCCAGTACCAAGAGACCCAGTACTTC. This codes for CASSLGGQYQETQYF.

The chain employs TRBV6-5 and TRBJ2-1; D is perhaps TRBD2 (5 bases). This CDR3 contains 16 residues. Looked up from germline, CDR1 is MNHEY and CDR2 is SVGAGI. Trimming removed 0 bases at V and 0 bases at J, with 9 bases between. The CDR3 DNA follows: TGTGCCAGCAGTTACTCGACTACGGGCTCCTACAATGAGCAGTTCTTC. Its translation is CASSYSTTGSYNEQFF.

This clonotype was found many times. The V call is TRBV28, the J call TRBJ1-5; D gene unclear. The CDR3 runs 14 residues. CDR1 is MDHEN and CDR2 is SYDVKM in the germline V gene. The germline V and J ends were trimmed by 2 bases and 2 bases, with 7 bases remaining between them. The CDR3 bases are TGTGCCAGCAGTTTACTCTCAGGCAATCAGCCCCAGCATTTT. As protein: CASSLLSGNQPQHF.

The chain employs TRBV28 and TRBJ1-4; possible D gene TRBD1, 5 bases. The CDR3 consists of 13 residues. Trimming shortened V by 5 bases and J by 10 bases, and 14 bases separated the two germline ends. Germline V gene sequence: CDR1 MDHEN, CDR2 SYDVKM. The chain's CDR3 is CASSPPGGAKLFF. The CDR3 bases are TGTGCCAGCAGTCCCCCTGGGGGAGCAAAACTGTTTTTT.

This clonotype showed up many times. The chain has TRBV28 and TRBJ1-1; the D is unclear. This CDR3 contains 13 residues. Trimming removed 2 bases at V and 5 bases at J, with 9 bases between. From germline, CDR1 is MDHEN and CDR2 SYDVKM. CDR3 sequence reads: CASSLGQRTEAFF. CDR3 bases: TGTGCCAGCAGTTTAGGGCAAAGGACTGAAGCTTTCTTT. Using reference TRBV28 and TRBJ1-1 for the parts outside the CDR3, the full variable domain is DVKVTQSSRYLVKRTGEKVFLECVQDMDHENMFWYRQDPGLGLRLIYFSYDVKMKEKGDIPEGYSVSREKKERFSLILESASTNQTSMYLCASSLGQRTEAFFGQGTRLTVV.

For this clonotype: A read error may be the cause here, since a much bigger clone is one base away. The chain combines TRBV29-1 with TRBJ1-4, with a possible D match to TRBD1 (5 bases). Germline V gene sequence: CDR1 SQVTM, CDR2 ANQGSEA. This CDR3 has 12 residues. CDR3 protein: CSVGELNEKPFF. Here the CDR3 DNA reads TGCAGCGTGGGGGAACTTAATGAAAAACCGTTTTTT. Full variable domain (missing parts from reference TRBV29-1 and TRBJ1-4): SAVISQKPSRDICQRGTSLTIQCQVDSQVTMMFWYRQQPGQSLTLIATANQGSEATYESGFVIDKFPISRPNLTFSTLTVSNMSPEDSSIYLCSVGELNEKPFFGSGTQLSVL.

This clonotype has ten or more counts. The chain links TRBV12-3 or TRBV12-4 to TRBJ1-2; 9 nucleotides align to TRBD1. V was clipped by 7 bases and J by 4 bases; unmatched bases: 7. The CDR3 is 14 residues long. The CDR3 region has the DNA TGTGCCAGCAATCCCGGGACAGGGATCTATGGCTACACCTTC. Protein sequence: CASNPGTGIYGYTF.

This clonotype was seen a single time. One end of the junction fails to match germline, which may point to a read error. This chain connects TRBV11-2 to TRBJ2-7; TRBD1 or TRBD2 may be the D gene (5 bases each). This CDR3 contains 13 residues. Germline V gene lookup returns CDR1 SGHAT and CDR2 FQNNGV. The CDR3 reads CANSPHPGGEQYF. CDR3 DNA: TGTGCCAACAGCCCCCATCCTGGGGGCGAGCAGTACTTC.

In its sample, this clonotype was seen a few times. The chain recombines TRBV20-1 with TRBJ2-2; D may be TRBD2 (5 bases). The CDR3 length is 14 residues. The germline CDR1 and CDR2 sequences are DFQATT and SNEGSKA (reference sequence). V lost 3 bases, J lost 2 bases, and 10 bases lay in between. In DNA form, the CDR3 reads TGCAGTGCTAGTCGGGGTACTAACACCGGGGAGCTGTTTTTT. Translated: CSASRGTNTGELFF.

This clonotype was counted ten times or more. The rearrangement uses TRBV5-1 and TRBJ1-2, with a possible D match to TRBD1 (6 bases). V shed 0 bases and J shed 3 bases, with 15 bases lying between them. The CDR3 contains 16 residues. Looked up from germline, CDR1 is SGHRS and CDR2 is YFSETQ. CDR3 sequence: CASSLAPRTVDYGYTF. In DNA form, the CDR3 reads TGCGCCAGCAGCTTGGCGCCGAGGACAGTCGACTATGGCTACACCTTC.

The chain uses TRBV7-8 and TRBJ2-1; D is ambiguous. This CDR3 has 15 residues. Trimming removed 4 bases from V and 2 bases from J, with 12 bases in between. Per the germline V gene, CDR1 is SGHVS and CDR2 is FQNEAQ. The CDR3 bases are TGTGCCAGCAGCTCCTCAGAGCCTACCTACAATGAGCAGTTCTTC. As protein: CASSSSEPTYNEQFF. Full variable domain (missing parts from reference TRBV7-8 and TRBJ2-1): GAGVSQSPRYKVAKRGQDVALRCDPISGHVSLFWYQQALGQGPEFLTYFQNEAQLDKSGLPSDRFFAERPEGSVSTLKIQRTQQEDSAVYLCASSSSEPTYNEQFFGPGTRLTVL.

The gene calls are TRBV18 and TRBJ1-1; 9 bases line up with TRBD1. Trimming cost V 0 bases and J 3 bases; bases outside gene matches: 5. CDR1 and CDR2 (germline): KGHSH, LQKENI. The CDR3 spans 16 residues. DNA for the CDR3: TGTGCCAGCTCACCACCGATTTGGACAGGGGACACTGAAGCTTTCTTT. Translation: CASSPPIWTGDTEAFF.

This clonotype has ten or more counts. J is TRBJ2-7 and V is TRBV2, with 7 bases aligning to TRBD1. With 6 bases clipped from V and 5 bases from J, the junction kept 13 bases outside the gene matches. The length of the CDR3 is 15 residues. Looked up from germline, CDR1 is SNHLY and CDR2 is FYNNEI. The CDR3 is CASRPETGRIHEQYF. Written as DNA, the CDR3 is TGTGCCAGCAGACCTGAGACAGGGCGAATCCACGAGCAGTACTTC.

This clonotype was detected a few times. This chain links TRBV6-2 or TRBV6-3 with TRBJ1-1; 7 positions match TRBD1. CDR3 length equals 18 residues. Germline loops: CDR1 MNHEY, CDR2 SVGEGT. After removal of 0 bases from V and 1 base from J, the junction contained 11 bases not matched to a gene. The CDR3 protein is CASSYSKSSDRPNTEAFF. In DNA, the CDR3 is TGTGCCAGCAGTTACTCGAAATCGTCGGACAGGCCGAACACTGAAGCTTTCTTT.

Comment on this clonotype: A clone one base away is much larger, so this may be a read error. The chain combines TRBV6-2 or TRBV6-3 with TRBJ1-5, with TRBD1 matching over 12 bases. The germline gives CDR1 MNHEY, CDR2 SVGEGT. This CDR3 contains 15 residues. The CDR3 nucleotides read TGTGCCAGCAGTGCGGGACAGGGGGCCGGTCAGCCCCAGCCTTTT. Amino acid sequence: CASSAGQGAGQPQPF.

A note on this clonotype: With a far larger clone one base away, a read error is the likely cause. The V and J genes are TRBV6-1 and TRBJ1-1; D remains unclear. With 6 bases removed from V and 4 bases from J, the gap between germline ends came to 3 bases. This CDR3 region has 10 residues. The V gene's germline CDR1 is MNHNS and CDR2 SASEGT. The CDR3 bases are TGTGCCAGCAGCCGCACTGAAGCTTTCTTT. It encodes CASSRTEAFF.

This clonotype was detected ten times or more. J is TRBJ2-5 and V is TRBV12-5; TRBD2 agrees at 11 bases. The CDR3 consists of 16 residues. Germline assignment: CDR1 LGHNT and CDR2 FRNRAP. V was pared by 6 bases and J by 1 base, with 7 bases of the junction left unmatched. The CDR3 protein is CASGLWGLAAQETQYF. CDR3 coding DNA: TGTGCTAGTGGCTTGTGGGGACTAGCGGCCCAAGAGACCCAGTACTTC.

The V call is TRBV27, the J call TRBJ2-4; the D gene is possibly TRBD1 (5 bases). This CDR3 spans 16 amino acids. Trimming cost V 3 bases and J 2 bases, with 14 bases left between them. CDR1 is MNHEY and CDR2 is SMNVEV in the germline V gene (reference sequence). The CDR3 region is CASSFGQGKTKNIQYF. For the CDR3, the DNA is TGTGCCAGCAGTTTCGGGCAGGGCAAAACCAAAAACATTCAGTACTTC.

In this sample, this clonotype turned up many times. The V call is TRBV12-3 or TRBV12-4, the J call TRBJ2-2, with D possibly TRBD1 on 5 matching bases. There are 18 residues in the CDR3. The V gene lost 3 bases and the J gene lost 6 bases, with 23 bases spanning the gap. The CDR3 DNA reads TGTGCCAGCAGTTTTTTTAGTTGGGCAGGGTTTTATGCCGGGGAGCTGTTTTTT. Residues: CASSFFSWAGFYAGELFF.

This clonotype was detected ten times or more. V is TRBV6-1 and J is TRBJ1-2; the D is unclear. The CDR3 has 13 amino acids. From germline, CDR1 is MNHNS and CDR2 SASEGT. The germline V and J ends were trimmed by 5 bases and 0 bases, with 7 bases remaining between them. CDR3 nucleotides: TGTGCCAGCAGTAAGGGTTCTAACTATGGCTACACCTTC. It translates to CASSKGSNYGYTF.

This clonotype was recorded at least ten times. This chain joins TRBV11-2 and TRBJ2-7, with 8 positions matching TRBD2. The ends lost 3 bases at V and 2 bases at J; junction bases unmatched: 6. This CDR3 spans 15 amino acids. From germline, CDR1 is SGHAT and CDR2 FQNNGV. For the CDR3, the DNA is TGTGCCAGCAGCTTCTGGAGCGGGAGTACCTACGAGCAGTACTTC. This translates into CASSFWSGSTYEQYF.

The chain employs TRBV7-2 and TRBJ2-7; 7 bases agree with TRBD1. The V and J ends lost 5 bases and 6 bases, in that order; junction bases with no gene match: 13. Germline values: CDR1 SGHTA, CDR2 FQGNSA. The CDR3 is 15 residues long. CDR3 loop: CASSPSGTARLEQYF. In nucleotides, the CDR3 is TGTGCCAGCAGCCCGTCCGGGACAGCCCGTCTCGAGCAGTACTTC.